This T cell receptor (beta chain) was identified in a study of T cells after yellow fever vaccination. TCRdb used MiXCR to reprocess the 5' RACE reads, holding one entry per CDR3 protein. The data contain 250,000 to 300,000 distinct CDR3 sequences, about 5.2% of them seen just once; the ten biggest clones take up about 3.5%. Ten or more counts support this clonotype. Germline V gene lookup returns CDR1 LGHNA and CDR2 YNFKEQ. With V trimmed by 0 bases and J by 8 bases, 8 bases remained unmatched. The CDR3 is 16 residues long. The V call is TRBV4-2, the J call TRBJ2-1, with TRBD2 matching 9 bases. Sequencing was performed on CD4+ T cells sorted from PBMCs, taken on the day of the yellow fever booster vaccination. The TCR comes from a man aged 18 to 30 who received the YFV17D yellow fever vaccine. The CDR3 sequence: CASSQELAGGFDEQFF. DNA for the CDR3: TGTGCCAGCAGCCAAGAGTTGGCGGGGGGGTTCGATGAGCAGTTCTTC.